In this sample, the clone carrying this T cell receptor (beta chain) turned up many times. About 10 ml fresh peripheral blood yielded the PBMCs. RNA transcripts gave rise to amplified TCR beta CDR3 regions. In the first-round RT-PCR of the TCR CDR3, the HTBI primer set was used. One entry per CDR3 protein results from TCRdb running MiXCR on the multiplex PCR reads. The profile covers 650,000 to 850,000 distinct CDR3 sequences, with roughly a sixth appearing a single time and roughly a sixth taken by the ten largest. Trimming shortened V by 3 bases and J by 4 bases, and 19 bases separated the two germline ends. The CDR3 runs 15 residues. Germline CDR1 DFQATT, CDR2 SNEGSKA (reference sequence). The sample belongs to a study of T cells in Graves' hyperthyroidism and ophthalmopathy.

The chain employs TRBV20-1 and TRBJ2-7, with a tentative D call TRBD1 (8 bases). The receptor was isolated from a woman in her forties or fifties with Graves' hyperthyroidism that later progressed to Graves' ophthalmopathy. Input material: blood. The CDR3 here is CSARNPQGGRYEQYF. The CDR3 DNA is TGCAGTGCTAGGAACCCACAGGGGGGGAGGTACGAGCAGTACTTC.